This TCR beta chain was sequenced during a study of cytomegalovirus exposure and HLA in healthy donors. Study results and limitations: Other equally common chains were less clonally expanded than HLA-associated TCR beta chains, a later analysis showed. TCR beta chains numbering more than 150 were designated cytomegalovirus-associated.

Those who donated were healthy bone marrow donors. The PCR used 60 Vbeta and 13 Jbeta primers. The table came from immunoSEQ multiplex PCR; TCRdb's copy has only in-frame clones and leaves some out. The sample contains about 77,000 clones, 78% of which appear only once. The CDR3 is 14 residues long. Germline CDR1 reads SGHDN; CDR2 reads FVKESK. The V and J ends lost 4 bases and 2 bases, in that order; junction bases with no gene match: 2. This clone was recorded a few times. Its matching antigen is unknown. V gene TRBV14 combines with J gene TRBJ2-1, with TRBD1 matching 7 bases. This TCR was recovered from a man in his forties in good health and CMV-seronegative. Sequencing was performed on PBMCs. In DNA, the CDR3 is TGTGCCAGCAGCCGACAGGGCACCTACAATGAGCAGTTCTTC. This translates into CASSRQGTYNEQFF.